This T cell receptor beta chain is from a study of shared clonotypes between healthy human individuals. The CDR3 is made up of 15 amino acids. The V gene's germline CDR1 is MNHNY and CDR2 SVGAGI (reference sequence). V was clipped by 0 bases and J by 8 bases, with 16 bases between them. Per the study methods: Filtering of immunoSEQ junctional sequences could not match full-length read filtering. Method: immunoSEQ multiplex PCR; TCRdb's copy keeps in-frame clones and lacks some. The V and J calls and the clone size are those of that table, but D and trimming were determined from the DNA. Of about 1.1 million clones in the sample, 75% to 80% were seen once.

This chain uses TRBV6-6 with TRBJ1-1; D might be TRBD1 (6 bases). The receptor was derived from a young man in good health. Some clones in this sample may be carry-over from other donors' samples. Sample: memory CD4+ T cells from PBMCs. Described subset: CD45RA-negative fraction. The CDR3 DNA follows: TGTGCCAGCAGTTACTCGACGGGGGGCCCAAGGGAAGCTTTCTTT. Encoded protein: CASSYSTGGPREAFF.